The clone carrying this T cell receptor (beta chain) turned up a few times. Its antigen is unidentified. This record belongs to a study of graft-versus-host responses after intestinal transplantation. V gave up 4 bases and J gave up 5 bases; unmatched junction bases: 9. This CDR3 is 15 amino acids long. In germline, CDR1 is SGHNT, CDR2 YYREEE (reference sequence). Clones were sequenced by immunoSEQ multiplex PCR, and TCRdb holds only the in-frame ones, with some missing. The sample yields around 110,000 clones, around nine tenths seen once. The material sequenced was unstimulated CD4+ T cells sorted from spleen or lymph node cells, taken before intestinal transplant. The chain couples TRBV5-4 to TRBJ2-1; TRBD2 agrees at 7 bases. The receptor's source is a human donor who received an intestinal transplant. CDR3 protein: CASSPRGGGHNEQFF. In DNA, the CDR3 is TGTGCCAGCAGCCCTCGGGGCGGGGGTCACAATGAGCAGTTCTTC.